These T cell receptor beta chains were read from a single sample in a study of blood T cell repertoires in COVID-19. Clones were read by immunoSEQ multiplex PCR, and TCRdb kept only the in-frame ones, dropping some. The sample consists of 50,000 to 60,000 clones, about 89% of them appearing once. The sequencing input was peripheral blood. Receptors were obtained from a human donor in a cohort sampled during active COVID-19. Each CDR3 is given with its conserved first and last residue. A D gene is named only where the DNA matches it firmly. The listing skips clone size in some rows; elsewhere it reads once, few, many or a size class.

J | D | size | V | CDR3 | DNA
TRBJ2-1 | TRBD2 | once | TRBV6-6 | CASSPRLAGDNEQFF | TGTGCCAGCAGCCCGAGGTTAGCGGGGGACAATGAGCAGTTCTTC
TRBJ2-3 | . | . | TRBV5-4 | CASSSRITDTQYF | TGTGCCAGCTCTAGTCGGATCACAGATACGCAGTATTTT
TRBJ2-1 | TRBD2 | . | TRBV6-5 | CASSLLAASYNEQFF | TGTGCCAGCAGTTTACTAGCGGCAAGCTACAATGAGCAGTTCTTC
TRBJ2-7 | TRBD1 | once | TRBV28 | CASSFRTGRYEQYF | TGTGCCAGCAGTTTCCGGACAGGGCGCTACGAGCAGTACTTC
TRBJ2-5 | . | . | TRBV5-1 | CASSLDGSREWETQYF | TGCGCCAGCAGCTTGGATGGTAGTAGGGAGTGGGAGACCCAGTACTTC
TRBJ1-2 | TRBD1 | . | TRBV30 | CAWSTNDRVGYGYTF | TGTGCCTGGAGTACAAACGACAGGGTTGGGTATGGCTACACCTTC
TRBJ1-2 | . | . | TRBV20-1 | CSAPLSGQTF | TGCAGTGCCCCCCTTTCAGGGCAGACCTTC
TRBJ2-2 | TRBD1 | . | TRBV28 | CASSLGRRTGTTGELFF | TGTGCCAGCAGTTTAGGGAGGAGGACAGGGACCACCGGGGAGCTGTTTTTT
TRBJ2-3 | . | . | TRBV5-4 | CASSPSARGTDTQYF | TGTGCCAGCAGCCCCTCTGCCAGGGGCACAGATACGCAGTATTTT
TRBJ1-2 | TRBD1 | . | TRBV24-1 | CATSDFTGGSSVGYTF | TGTGCCACCAGTGATTTCACAGGGGGGTCTTCGGTTGGCTACACCTTC
TRBJ1-1 | TRBD1 | . | TRBV19 | CASSIGGTGVTEAFF | TGTGCCAGTAGTATCGGCGGGACAGGGGTAACTGAAGCTTTCTTT
TRBJ2-2 | . | . | TRBV18 | CASSPDTPAGELFF | TGTGCCAGCTCACCCGACACCCCCGCCGGGGAGCTGTTTTTT
TRBJ1-1 | . | . | TRBV11-2 | CASSHAGVTKNTEAFF | TGTGCCAGCAGCCACGCAGGGGTAACCAAGAACACTGAAGCTTTCTTT
TRBJ1-3 | . | . | TRBV27 | CASLTDKSGNTIYF | TGTGCCAGCCTCACGGACAAATCTGGAAACACCATATATTTT
TRBJ1-5 | . | . | TRBV6-2/TRBV6-3 | CASSYSSAYSNQPQHF | TGTGCCAGCAGTTACTCATCCGCGTATAGCAATCAGCCCCAGCATTTT
TRBJ2-3 | . | once | TRBV7-6 | CASSFRAGLTDTQYF | TGTGCCAGCAGCTTTCGAGCGGGCCTGACAGATACGCAGTATTTT
TRBJ2-3 | . | . | TRBV12-3/TRBV12-4 | CASRSRDTQYF | TGTGCCAGCAGATCTAGAGATACGCAGTATTTT
TRBJ2-5 | TRBD1 | . | TRBV11-2 | CASSFWDRVRETQYF | TGTGCCAGCAGCTTCTGGGACAGGGTTCGGGAGACCCAGTACTTC
TRBJ2-7 | . | . | TRBV2 | CAAGTQSYEQYF | TGTGCGGCGGGGACTCAGTCCTACGAGCAGTACTTC
TRBJ2-2 | TRBD1 | . | TRBV28 | CASTVGGWTGELFF | TGTGCCAGCACCGTAGGGGGCTGGACCGGGGAGCTGTTTTTT
TRBJ2-1 | . | . | TRBV4-1 | CASSQVSFPNEQFF | TGCGCCAGCAGCCAAGTTTCGTTCCCCAATGAGCAGTTCTTC
TRBJ2-3 | TRBD2 | . | TRBV5-1 | CASSLAGRGPSTDTQYF | TGCGCCAGCAGCTTGGCCGGGAGGGGCCCTAGCACAGATACGCAGTATTTT
TRBJ2-5 | TRBD2 | few | TRBV5-1 | CASSDPGLAGGETQYF | TGCGCCAGCAGCGACCCGGGACTAGCGGGAGGAGAGACCCAGTACTTC
TRBJ2-1 | . | once | TRBV7-8 | CASSLKAGSYNEQFF | TGTGCCAGCAGCTTAAAGGCGGGCTCTTACAATGAGCAGTTCTTC
TRBJ1-1 | TRBD1 | . | TRBV24-1 | CATSENPKGTANTEAFF | TGTGCCACCAGTGAAAACCCAAAAGGGACAGCGAACACTGAAGCTTTCTTT
TRBJ2-3 | TRBD1 | . | TRBV2 | CASSPRGLRTDTQYF | TGTGCCAGCAGTCCGAGGGGGCTCCGGACAGATACGCAGTATTTT
TRBJ1-4 | . | . | TRBV4-3 | CASSHVATNEKLFF | TGCGCCAGCAGCCATGTCGCAACTAATGAAAAACTGTTTTTT
TRBJ2-3 | TRBD2 | . | TRBV9 | CASSDGGGLTDTQYF | TGTGCCAGCAGCGACGGCGGGGGACTGACAGATACGCAGTATTTT
TRBJ2-1 | TRBD1 | . | TRBV15 | CATSTDRGNEQFF | TGTGCCACCAGCACCGACAGGGGGAATGAGCAGTTCTTC
TRBJ2-7 | . | . | TRBV27 | CASSFGDIQGYEQYF | TGTGCCAGCAGTTTTGGGGACATCCAAGGGTACGAGCAGTACTTC